The entry that follows covers one TCR beta chain sequence. The CDR3 covers 15 residues. The V gene lost 5 bases and the J gene lost 1 base, with 15 bases spanning the gap. The data originate from a study of patients and donors after allogeneic stem cell transplantation. Each CDR3 protein is one row after TCRdb ran MiXCR on the RT-PCR reads. The data contain approximately 38,000 distinct CDR3 sequences, roughly 30% of them singletons. This rearrangement joins TRBV12-3 or TRBV12-4 to TRBJ2-7; no clear D. This clonotype was obtained from a human donor who was either an allogeneic HSCT recipient or a stem cell or donor lymphocyte infusion donor (not recorded which). It is not recorded whose cells these are; they may come from a transplant donor. Specimen: blood, either unsorted or a sorted T cell fraction (not recorded which). The CDR3 is CASSLRLAQSYEQYF. For the CDR3, the DNA is TGTGCCAGCAGTCTACGATTAGCCCAGTCCTACGAGCAGTACTTC.